The rows below give T cell receptor beta chains drawn from one sample of a study of OX40 agonist ivuxolimab in advanced cancers. This table comes from immunoSEQ multiplex PCR, and its TCRdb copy is limited to in-frame clones, with some not included. The sample lists tens of thousands of clones; roughly 80% were seen once. The sample consisted of CD4+ or CD8+ T cells sorted from blood, taken in a trial of the OX40 agonist ivuxolimab. Receptor source: an adult with an advanced solid tumor such as melanoma, head and neck, liver or kidney cancer. The CDR3 runs from the conserved cysteine through the conserved F or W. Each record gives: J gene, V gene, clone size, D gene, CDR3 DNA, CDR3 protein. A D gene is named only where the DNA matches it firmly. Not every row has a clone size; where given, it reads once, few, many or a size class.

J gene: TRBJ2-7
V gene: TRBV10-2
clone size: .
D gene: TRBD2
CDR3 DNA: TGCGCCAGCGGGGGACTAGCGGGATACGAGCAGTACTTC
CDR3 protein: CASGGLAGYEQYF

J gene: TRBJ2-1
V gene: TRBV11-3
clone size: .
D gene: TRBD1
CDR3 DNA: TGTGCCAGCAGCCTGACAGGGTCCTACAATGAGCAGTTCTTC
CDR3 protein: CASSLTGSYNEQFF

J gene: TRBJ2-3
V gene: TRBV11-2
clone size: .
D gene: .
CDR3 DNA: TGTGCCAGCAGTCGTATACAGGGTAGGGCAGATACGCAGTATTTT
CDR3 protein: CASSRIQGRADTQYF

J gene: TRBJ2-5
V gene: TRBV5-4
clone size: .
D gene: TRBD2
CDR3 DNA: TGTGCCAGCAGCTTGGGTGGACTTGGGGGGAGGGGATTCCAAGAGACCCAGTACTTC
CDR3 protein: CASSLGGLGGRGFQETQYF

J gene: TRBJ2-1
V gene: TRBV5-1
clone size: .
D gene: .
CDR3 DNA: TGCGCCAGCAGCTTTAGCGGGACAGGCAAGGACAATGAGCAGTTCTTC
CDR3 protein: CASSFSGTGKDNEQFF

J gene: TRBJ2-3
V gene: TRBV2
clone size: .
D gene: .
CDR3 DNA: TGTGCCAGCAGTGGGCCAGGGCAGATCACAGATACGCAGTATTTT
CDR3 protein: CASSGPGQITDTQYF

J gene: TRBJ1-5
V gene: TRBV2
clone size: .
D gene: TRBD1
CDR3 DNA: TGTGCCAGCAGTCCCACAGGGGGCGGTCAGCCCCAGCATTTT
CDR3 protein: CASSPTGGGQPQHF

J gene: TRBJ2-1
V gene: TRBV10-3
clone size: .
D gene: .
CDR3 DNA: TGTGCCACCGGGAACGGCACTAGCTGGTTATCCTACAATGAGCAGTTCTTC
CDR3 protein: CATGNGTSWLSYNEQFF

J gene: TRBJ1-1
V gene: TRBV19
clone size: .
D gene: TRBD1
CDR3 DNA: TGTGCCAGTAGTACGCAGGGGGGCGGCACTGAAGCTTTCTTT
CDR3 protein: CASSTQGGGTEAFF

J gene: TRBJ2-2
V gene: TRBV10-3
clone size: .
D gene: TRBD2
CDR3 DNA: TGTGCCATCAGCATGACTGGGGAGGGCACCGGGGAGCTGTTTTTT
CDR3 protein: CAISMTGEGTGELFF

J gene: TRBJ2-2
V gene: TRBV18
clone size: .
D gene: .
CDR3 DNA: TGTGCCAGCTCACCGCCCACCGGGGAGCTGTTTTTT
CDR3 protein: CASSPPTGELFF

J gene: TRBJ1-5
V gene: TRBV6-9
clone size: .
D gene: .
CDR3 DNA: TGTGCCAGCAGTCAGGACGTGCTGCCCCAGCATTTT
CDR3 protein: CASSQDVLPQHF

J gene: TRBJ1-2
V gene: TRBV28
clone size: .
D gene: TRBD1
CDR3 DNA: TGTGCCAGCAGTCGGACAGGCTATGGCTACACCTTC
CDR3 protein: CASSRTGYGYTF

J gene: TRBJ1-4
V gene: TRBV7-9
clone size: .
D gene: .
CDR3 DNA: TGTGCCAGCAGGCGACCCGGGGCAGGGGAGGATGAAAAACTGTTTTTT
CDR3 protein: CASRRPGAGEDEKLFF

J gene: TRBJ2-5
V gene: TRBV11-2
clone size: once
D gene: TRBD1
CDR3 DNA: TGTGCCAGCAGTTCTACAGGGGGTTTAGAGACCCAGTACTTC
CDR3 protein: CASSSTGGLETQYF

J gene: TRBJ2-1
V gene: TRBV11-2
clone size: .
D gene: .
CDR3 DNA: TGTGCCAGCAGCTTAGGGACTTTAGACACCAATGAGCAGTTCTTC
CDR3 protein: CASSLGTLDTNEQFF

J gene: TRBJ1-5
V gene: TRBV18
clone size: .
D gene: TRBD1
CDR3 DNA: TGTGCCAGCTCACCAACGGGACAGAGCAATCAGCCCCAGCATTTT
CDR3 protein: CASSPTGQSNQPQHF

J gene: TRBJ2-1
V gene: TRBV6-5
clone size: .
D gene: .
CDR3 DNA: TGTGCCAGCAGTTACCTAGTAGGGTTTAACAATGAGCAGTTCTTC
CDR3 protein: CASSYLVGFNNEQFF

J gene: TRBJ1-2
V gene: TRBV5-6
clone size: .
D gene: .
CDR3 DNA: TGTGCCAGCAGCTTACTGGACCGCGAAGGCTACACCTTC
CDR3 protein: CASSLLDREGYTF

J gene: TRBJ2-5
V gene: TRBV13
clone size: .
D gene: .
CDR3 DNA: TGTGCCAGCAGCCCATGGGGGGGCCGTGAGACCCAGTACTTC
CDR3 protein: CASSPWGGRETQYF

J gene: TRBJ1-3
V gene: TRBV28
clone size: .
D gene: .
CDR3 DNA: TGTGCCAGCAGTTTAGGACAGCTCTCTGGAAACACCATATATTTT
CDR3 protein: CASSLGQLSGNTIYF

J gene: TRBJ1-4
V gene: TRBV7-2
clone size: .
D gene: TRBD1
CDR3 DNA: TGTGCCAGCAGCTCGACAGGGAACAGTGAAAAACTGTTTTTT
CDR3 protein: CASSSTGNSEKLFF

J gene: TRBJ2-7
V gene: TRBV29-1
clone size: .
D gene: .
CDR3 DNA: TGCAGCGTTGGGTCAGGCTCCTACGAGCAGTACTTC
CDR3 protein: CSVGSGSYEQYF

J gene: TRBJ1-1
V gene: TRBV6-1
clone size: .
D gene: .
CDR3 DNA: TGTGCCAGCAGTGAGCAGGGAGCCACTGAAGCTTTCTTT
CDR3 protein: CASSEQGATEAFF

J gene: TRBJ2-2
V gene: TRBV2
clone size: .
D gene: TRBD2
CDR3 DNA: TGTGCCAGCAGTCACCGGGGGCTAGCGGGGGGCGGAGTCACCGGGGAGCTGTTTTTT
CDR3 protein: CASSHRGLAGGGVTGELFF

J gene: TRBJ2-7
V gene: TRBV28
clone size: .
D gene: TRBD2
CDR3 DNA: TGTGCCAGCAAGCGGGGGGACTCCTACGAGCAGTACTTC
CDR3 protein: CASKRGDSYEQYF

J gene: TRBJ1-5
V gene: TRBV7-2
clone size: .
D gene: TRBD1
CDR3 DNA: TGTGCCAGCAGCCCAGGACAGGGGACTCTTGGGGCCCAGCATTTT
CDR3 protein: CASSPGQGTLGAQHF

J gene: TRBJ2-5
V gene: TRBV9
clone size: .
D gene: TRBD1
CDR3 DNA: TGTGCCAGCAGCGTAGGAGGGGGGACAGGGATTTTGGAGACCCAGTACTTC
CDR3 protein: CASSVGGGTGILETQYF

J gene: TRBJ2-1
V gene: TRBV9
clone size: .
D gene: .
CDR3 DNA: TGTGCCAGCAGCAACCCCAGGGCTGGCTACAATGAGCAGTTCTTC
CDR3 protein: CASSNPRAGYNEQFF

J gene: TRBJ2-1
V gene: TRBV12-5
clone size: .
D gene: .
CDR3 DNA: TGTGCTAGTGGTTTCTTTCGGGGGCAGGGAGACTACAATGAGCAGTTCTTC
CDR3 protein: CASGFFRGQGDYNEQFF

J gene: TRBJ1-2
V gene: TRBV7-2
clone size: .
D gene: .
CDR3 DNA: TGTGCCAGCAGCTTAATGATGGGAGGTGAGGGTGGCTACACCTTC
CDR3 protein: CASSLMMGGEGGYTF

J gene: TRBJ1-5
V gene: TRBV30
clone size: .
D gene: TRBD1
CDR3 DNA: TGTGCCTGGAGGGACAGGGCCGACCAGCCCCAGCATTTT
CDR3 protein: CAWRDRADQPQHF

J gene: TRBJ2-5
V gene: TRBV7-2
clone size: .
D gene: .
CDR3 DNA: TGTGCCAGCAGCTTGGGGACGGGTATGGAAGAGACCCAGTACTTC
CDR3 protein: CASSLGTGMEETQYF

J gene: TRBJ2-1
V gene: TRBV11-3
clone size: .
D gene: .
CDR3 DNA: TGTGCCAGCAGCGAGGGAGGGGGTTACAATGAGCAGTTCTTC
CDR3 protein: CASSEGGGYNEQFF

J gene: TRBJ1-3
V gene: TRBV5-4
clone size: once
D gene: .
CDR3 DNA: TGTGCCAGCAGCTTCGACCTCGGAAACACCATATATTTT
CDR3 protein: CASSFDLGNTIYF

J gene: TRBJ2-1
V gene: TRBV4-2
clone size: .
D gene: .
CDR3 DNA: TGTGCCAGCAGCCAAGCCAGCTACAATGAGCAGTTCTTC
CDR3 protein: CASSQASYNEQFF

J gene: TRBJ1-6
V gene: TRBV6-5
clone size: .
D gene: .
CDR3 DNA: TGTGCCAGCAGTGAACAGGTCTTTGCGCCCCTCCACTTT
CDR3 protein: CASSEQVFAPLHF

J gene: TRBJ1-5
V gene: TRBV7-8
clone size: .
D gene: .
CDR3 DNA: TGTGCCAGCAGCTACAGTGGTAATCAGCCCCAGCATTTT
CDR3 protein: CASSYSGNQPQHF

J gene: TRBJ2-7
V gene: TRBV4-1
clone size: once
D gene: .
CDR3 DNA: TGCGCCAGCAGCCAGGGGCGCGCGTCCTACGAGCAGTACTTC
CDR3 protein: CASSQGRASYEQYF

J gene: TRBJ2-4
V gene: TRBV7-8
clone size: .
D gene: TRBD1
CDR3 DNA: TGTGCCAGCAGCTTATTCAACAGGGGCAGTTTCAAAAACATTCAGTACTTC
CDR3 protein: CASSLFNRGSFKNIQYF

J gene: TRBJ1-4
V gene: TRBV29-1
clone size: .
D gene: .
CDR3 DNA: TGCAGCGGAGGGGGGTTCGGGGAAAAACTGTTTTTT
CDR3 protein: CSGGGFGEKLFF

J gene: TRBJ2-3
V gene: TRBV5-1
clone size: .
D gene: .
CDR3 DNA: TGCGCCAGCAGCTTGGGGAGGGTACCGGTCACAGATACGCAGTATTTT
CDR3 protein: CASSLGRVPVTDTQYF

J gene: TRBJ1-1
V gene: TRBV5-1
clone size: .
D gene: .
CDR3 DNA: TGCGCCAGCAGCTTCCGGTCTACCGGCACTGAAGCTTTCTTT
CDR3 protein: CASSFRSTGTEAFF

J gene: TRBJ1-4
V gene: TRBV7-9
clone size: .
D gene: .
CDR3 DNA: TGTGCCAGCAGCTCATACAGTAATGAAAAACTGTTTTTT
CDR3 protein: CASSSYSNEKLFF

J gene: TRBJ1-2
V gene: TRBV25-1
clone size: .
D gene: TRBD1
CDR3 DNA: TGTGCCAGCACTGAAAGTGGACAGGGTGGAGGCTACACCTTC
CDR3 protein: CASTESGQGGGYTF

J gene: TRBJ2-5
V gene: TRBV7-8
clone size: .
D gene: TRBD2
CDR3 DNA: TGTGCCAGCAGCTTTTTAGCGGGGGGCCTGGAGACCCAGTACTTC
CDR3 protein: CASSFLAGGLETQYF